A single sample gave rise to the 22 T cell receptor beta chains below, sequenced in a study of blood T cell repertoires in COVID-19. Sequencing used immunoSEQ multiplex PCR; TCRdb keeps in-frame clones, though not all of them. The sample lists approximately 97,000 clones, roughly nine tenths seen once, with around 2% in the top ten. The sample comprised peripheral blood. The receptors were sampled from a man between 45 and 60 years old with active COVID-19.

The gene calls are TRBV7-9 and TRBJ1-2; D perhaps matches TRBD1 (5 bases). The CDR3 loop spans 15 amino acids. Germline V CDR1 and CDR2: SEHNR, FQNEAQ (reference sequence). V was pared by 5 bases and J by 3 bases, with 16 bases between. The CDR3 DNA follows: TGTGCCAGCAGCGCCCCCCCGGGGGATTACTATGGCTACACCTTC. It encodes CASSAPPGDYYGYTF.

This clone was observed a single time. The CDR3 nucleotides are TGTGCCAGCAGCGGGTCTAGATCAGGACAGCTCTACGAGCAGTACTTC. This sequence encodes CASSGSRSGQLYEQYF. This rearrangement joins TRBV7-9 to TRBJ2-7; D possibly corresponds to TRBD1 (6 bases). The length of the CDR3 is 16 residues. Germline values: CDR1 SEHNR, CDR2 FQNEAQ (reference sequence). V was shortened by 5 bases and J by 3 bases, with 20 bases between the two germline ends.

This chain links TRBV6-1 with TRBJ1-3; D gene ambiguous. CDR1 and CDR2 from the germline V gene are MNHNS and SASEGT. The CDR3 contains 13 residues. Trimming took off 3 bases at V and 4 bases at J, with 7 bases between the two ends. In DNA form, the CDR3 reads TGTGCCAGCAGTGAGCAGGCCGGAAACACCATATATTTT. The encoded protein is CASSEQAGNTIYF.

Turning to this clone: The junction shows a germline mismatch at one end, possibly a read error. The chain links TRBV2 to TRBJ2-1, with a tentative D call TRBD1 (6 bases). Germline assignment: CDR1 SNHLY and CDR2 FYNNEI. This CDR3 has 15 residues. CDR3 residues: CASNEQGKGLGEQFF. CDR3 DNA: TGTGCCAGCAATGAACAGGGAAAGGGATTGGGTGAGCAGTTCTTC.

J is TRBJ2-2 and V is TRBV5-6; D is unresolved. Per germline, CDR1 SGHDT and CDR2 YYEEEE. The CDR3 is 12 residues long. V lost 0 bases, J lost 6 bases, and 3 bases lay in between. In nucleotides, the CDR3 is TGTGCCAGCAGCTTGGCTGCCGGGGAGCTGTTTTTT. This translates into CASSLAAGELFF.

V usage is TRBV7-2 and J usage is TRBJ1-6, with D unclear. Deletions cut 4 bases from V and 8 bases from J, with 3 bases between. The CDR3 length is 11 residues. CDR1 is SGHTA, CDR2 FQGNSA, per germline. Here the CDR3 reads CASSSDSPLHF. DNA for the CDR3: TGTGCCAGCAGCTCGGATTCACCCCTCCACTTT.

This CDR3 is CASSRARSNYGYTF. CDR3 nucleotides: TGTGCCAGCAGCCGCGCACGGTCAAACTATGGCTACACCTTC. V gene TRBV5-6 combines with J gene TRBJ1-2; D gene uncertain. CDR3 length: 14 amino acids. Deletions cut 4 bases from V and 2 bases from J, with 12 bases between. From germline, CDR1 is SGHDT and CDR2 YYEEEE.

About this clone: Mismatch with germline at one junction end may stem from a read error. The chain recombines TRBV6-1 with TRBJ2-7, with D possibly TRBD2 on 7 matching bases. Germline V gives CDR1 MNHNS, CDR2 SASEGT. The CDR3 is made up of 15 amino acids. The CDR3 DNA follows: TGTGCCAGCAGCGAAGGGGGGGTTCTACCCTACGAGCAGTACTTC. Translation: CASSEGGVLPYEQYF.

DNA of the CDR3: TGTGCCAGCAGGCCCGGGACTAGAGCCCTAAACAATGAGCAGTTCTTC. Residues: CASRPGTRALNNEQFF. This chain uses TRBV5-6 with TRBJ2-1; 8 positions match TRBD2. V trimming: 5 bases; J trimming: 5 bases; junction bases outside the gene matches: 12. The length of the CDR3 is 16 residues. Germline V CDR1 and CDR2: SGHDT, YYEEEE.

The chain has TRBV12-5 and TRBJ2-2, with 10 bases identical to TRBD1. The V gene's germline CDR1 is LGHNT and CDR2 FRNRAP. Trimming at V came to 5 bases and at J to 5 bases, leaving 8 bases not matched to a gene. The CDR3 is 16 residues long. CDR3 sequence reads: CASGLRTGGWTGELFF. CDR3 coding DNA: TGTGCTAGTGGTCTTAGGACAGGGGGATGGACCGGGGAGCTGTTTTTT.

This chain joins TRBV6-2 or TRBV6-3 and TRBJ2-7; 15 bases are a match to TRBD2. The CDR3 is made up of 21 amino acids. Germline V gene sequence: CDR1 MNHEY, CDR2 SVGEGT. J gave up 2 bases and V 2 bases, and 16 bases lay outside the gene matches. This CDR3 is CASSYTTTGTSGGSSPYEQYF. Written as DNA, the CDR3 is TGTGCCAGCAGTTACACTACAACCGGGACTAGCGGGGGGTCTTCCCCCTACGAGCAGTACTTC.

This clone has just one count. V and J are TRBV11-1 and TRBJ2-7; 10 nucleotides match TRBD2. With V trimmed by 2 bases and J by 0 bases, 4 bases remained unmatched. Germline V gene sequence: CDR1 SGHAT, CDR2 FQDESV (reference sequence). The CDR3 contains 16 residues. Here the CDR3 reads CASSLSSSGGSYEQYF. In DNA form, the CDR3 reads TGTGCCAGCAGCTTATCCTCTAGCGGGGGCTCCTACGAGCAGTACTTC.

The chain combines TRBV3-1 (or the pseudogene TRBV3-2) with TRBJ2-3; 8 bases map to TRBD2. This CDR3 region has 18 residues. The V gene's germline CDR1 is LGHDT and CDR2 YNNKEL (reference sequence). J lost 6 bases, V lost 0 bases, and 14 bases had no gene match. The CDR3 DNA sequence: TGTGCCAGCAGCCAAGATAACTGGGGGCAGCGGGGGCGGGATACGCAGTATTTT. It specifies CASSQDNWGQRGRDTQYF.

The CDR3 nucleotides read TGTGCCAGTAGTATTTCAAAGACAAACTATGGCTACACCTTC. Its protein is CASSISKTNYGYTF. The rearrangement links TRBV19 to TRBJ1-2; no definite D call. CDR1 is LNHDA and CDR2 is SQIVND in the germline V gene (reference sequence). Trimming took off 3 bases at V and 2 bases at J, with 10 bases between the two ends. The CDR3 loop spans 14 amino acids.

CDR3 protein: CASSHRTGIDGYTF. The CDR3 region has the DNA TGCGCCAGCAGCCACCGGACAGGAATAGATGGCTACACCTTC. The chain uses TRBV4-1 and TRBJ1-2; 7 bases align to TRBD1. CDR3 size: 14 residues. Per the germline V gene, CDR1 is MGHRA and CDR2 is YSYEKL. Trimming cost V 3 bases and J 6 bases; bases outside gene matches: 7.

The CDR3 DNA is TGTGCCAGCAGAAGGGGACTAAAGGACAATGAGCAGTTCTTC. It encodes CASRRGLKDNEQFF. J is TRBJ2-1 and V is TRBV2; 7 nucleotides match TRBD2. The trim removed 6 bases at V and 5 bases at J, leaving 7 bases unmatched. The CDR3 length is 14 residues. The germline gives CDR1 SNHLY, CDR2 FYNNEI.

This clone was detected only once. The rearrangement uses TRBV6-5 and TRBJ2-5; D not certain. The CDR3 extends over 10 amino acids. V dropped 11 bases and J dropped 5 bases, with 9 bases sitting between them. Germline-derived CDR1 and CDR2 are MNHEY and SVGAGI. CDR3 amino acids: CAAGEETQYF. CDR3 in DNA: TGTGCCGCCGGAGAGGAGACCCAGTACTTC.

This clone was seen only a few times. The J gene is TRBJ1-2, the V gene TRBV3-1 (or the pseudogene TRBV3-2), with no clear D. The length of the CDR3 is 16 residues. Germline CDR1 is LGHDT and CDR2 is YNNKEL (reference sequence). The V end lost 0 bases, the J end lost 2 bases, and 13 bases lay between the germline ends. CDR3 coding DNA: TGTGCCAGCAGCCAAGAGGCGATGGGGAGGAACTATGGCTACACCTTC. Protein sequence: CASSQEAMGRNYGYTF.

The V call is TRBV19, the J call TRBJ2-4; 10 bases fit TRBD1. The V and J ends lost 7 bases and 7 bases, in that order; junction bases with no gene match: 10. Per germline, CDR1 LNHDA and CDR2 SQIVND (reference sequence). This CDR3 has 15 amino acids. The CDR3: CASTRGGQGINIQYF. Written as DNA, the CDR3 is TGTGCCAGTACCCGAGGGGGACAGGGGATCAACATTCAGTACTTC.

The CDR3 region has the DNA TGTGCCAGCAGCCAGATGAAGGTAGCGGGGGGCACAGATACGCAGTATTTT. Amino acid sequence: CASSQMKVAGGTDTQYF. V gene TRBV3-1 (or the pseudogene TRBV3-2) combines with J gene TRBJ2-3, with 9 bases aligning to TRBD2. The CDR3 contains 17 residues. Germline CDR1 and CDR2: LGHDT and YNNKEL (reference sequence). Unmatched junction bases numbered 8, after V lost 3 bases and J lost 1 base.

The V and J genes are TRBV19 and TRBJ1-6; 7 bases align to TRBD1. Trimming took 3 bases from V and 6 from J; bases not matched to a gene: 8. Germline lookup yields CDR1 LNHDA and CDR2 SQIVND (reference sequence). The CDR3 length is 16 residues. The CDR3 DNA follows: TGTGCCAGTAGTATTCAACCGGGACAGAGTAATTCACCCCTCCACTTT. It specifies CASSIQPGQSNSPLHF. Filled out from reference TRBV19 and TRBJ1-6, the complete variable domain reads DGGITQSPKYLFRKEGQNVTLSCEQNLNHDAMYWYRQDPGQGLRLIYYSQIVNDFQKGDIAEGYSVSREKKESFPLTVTSAQKNPTAFYLCASSIQPGQSNSPLHFGNGTRLTVT.

The chain carries TRBV7-8 and TRBJ2-6, with TRBD1 matching over 11 bases. V was clipped by 0 bases and J by 2 bases; unmatched bases: 6. The germline CDR1 and CDR2 sequences are SGHVS and FQNEAQ. There are 19 residues in the CDR3. The CDR3 DNA follows: TGTGCCAGCAGCTTAGCTCGGGGACAGGGGGTTCCTGGGGCCAACGTCCTGACTTTC. Protein product: CASSLARGQGVPGANVLTF.